This paragraph covers one TCR beta chain sequence. The data belong to a study of control samples from healthy donors and cancer patients. TCRdb keeps only in-frame clones here, not all; method: immunoSEQ multiplex PCR. The data show over 85,000 clones, 88% seen once. The sample comprised PBMCs. This TCR derives from a woman aged 55-70 years with lung cancer.

The CDR3 here is CAWSVKDTSGNTIYF. The CDR3 nucleotides are TGTGCCTGGAGTGTTAAGGATACCTCTGGAAACACCATATATTTT. The chain couples TRBV30 to TRBJ1-3; D gene ambiguous. V was clipped by 0 bases and J by 0 bases, with 9 bases between them. From germline, CDR1 is GTSNPN and CDR2 SVGIG (reference sequence). This CDR3 is built from 15 residues.